The TCR beta chain under discussion was sequenced for a study of T-cell reconstitution after alpha-beta-depleted transplantation in children. Preparation of the TCRbeta library was carried out with unique molecular identifiers. One entry per CDR3 protein results from TCRdb running MiXCR on the PCR reads. The sample includes 610,000 or so distinct CDR3 sequences, more than 20% of them seen just once. The CDR3 loop spans 15 amino acids. The germline V gene encodes CDR1 SGHRS and CDR2 YFSETQ. V was trimmed by 3 bases and J by 10 bases, leaving 17 bases between them. With regard to this clonotype: Its antigen is unknown.

Study-wide results and limits: Surviving thymic progenitors and recipient T cells were the source of high TCRbeta diversity at day 60 in some patients. From newly produced T cells came most of the T-cell counts and diversity one year after transplant.

This chain connects TRBV5-1 to TRBJ1-6; possibly TRBD1 for D (6 bases). The TCR was taken from a boy in the first two years of life with Wiskott-Aldrich syndrome, due to receive a stem cell transplant. The sequences come from PBMCs, collected before TCRalphabeta/CD19-depleted stem cell transplant. CDR3 nucleotide sequence: TGCGCCAGCAGCTACGTACAGGGTTCAGGCTCACCCCTCCACTTT. Protein sequence: CASSYVQGSGSPLHF. Supplemented by reference TRBV5-1 and TRBJ1-6, the full variable domain reads KAGVTQTPRYLIKTRGQQVTLSCSPISGHRSVSWYQQTPGQGLQFLFEYFSETQRNKGNFPGRFSGRQFSNSRSEMNVSTLELGDSALYLCASSYVQGSGSPLHFGNGTRLTVT.